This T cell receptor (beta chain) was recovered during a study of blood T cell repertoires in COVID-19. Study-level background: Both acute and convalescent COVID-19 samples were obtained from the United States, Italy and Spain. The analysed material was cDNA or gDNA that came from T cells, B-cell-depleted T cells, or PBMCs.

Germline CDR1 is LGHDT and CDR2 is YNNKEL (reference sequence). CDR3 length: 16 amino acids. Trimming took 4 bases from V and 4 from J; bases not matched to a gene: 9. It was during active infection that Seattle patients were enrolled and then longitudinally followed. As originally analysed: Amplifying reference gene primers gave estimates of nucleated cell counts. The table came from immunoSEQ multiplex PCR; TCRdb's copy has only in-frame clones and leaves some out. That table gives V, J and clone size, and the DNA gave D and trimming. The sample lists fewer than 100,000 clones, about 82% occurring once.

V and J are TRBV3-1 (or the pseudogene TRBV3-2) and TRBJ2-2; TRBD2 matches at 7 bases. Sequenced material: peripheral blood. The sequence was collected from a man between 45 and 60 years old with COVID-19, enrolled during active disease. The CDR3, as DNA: TGTGCCAGCAGCCTACTATTTTCGGGAGGCACCGGGGAGCTGTTTTTT. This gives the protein CASSLLFSGGTGELFF.